This T cell receptor (beta chain) was observed in a study of blood T cell repertoires in COVID-19. Looking at the study overall: Both acute and convalescent COVID-19 samples were obtained from the United States, Italy and Spain. From T cells, B-cell-depleted T cells, or PBMCs came the material, which was cDNA or gDNA.

As handled by the study authors: Reference gene primers were amplified, and this amplification served to estimate nucleated cell counts. The protocol was immunoSEQ multiplex PCR, while the TCRdb copy is restricted to in-frame clones and leaves out a portion. The DNA gave D and trimming, while V, J and clone size come from that table. The sample holds around 470,000 clones; roughly 87% are singletons and the top ten take 0.9%. Seattle enrolled patients during active infection and tracked them longitudinally. The sequenced material came from peripheral blood. This TCR was sampled from a man in his late teens or twenties with COVID-19, enrolled during active disease.

CDR3 in amino acids: CASSQPTGGNNYGYTF. The CDR3 coding sequence is TGCGCCAGCAGCCAACCGACAGGGGGAAATAACTATGGCTACACCTTC. The chain carries TRBV4-1 and TRBJ1-2, with TRBD1 matching over 9 bases. Germline CDR1 MGHRA, CDR2 YSYEKL. The J segment lost 1 base and the V segment lost 2 bases, leaving 5 bases of the junction unmatched. The CDR3 runs 16 residues.